This TCR beta chain was recovered during a study of Ad26.COV2.S vaccination and SARS-CoV-2 variants (TCRdb year 2021). Context from the whole study: Vaccine-arm donors were drawn from COV1001, a multicentre, randomized, double-blind, placebo-controlled phase I-IIa trial of Ad26.COV2.S in healthy adults. Ad26.COV2.S was given intramuscularly at 5x10^10 or 1x10^11 viral particles, as a single shot or as two shots 56 days apart. TCRbeta repertoire sequencing served as the tool for gauging how specific and how broad the SARS-CoV-2-reactive T cell receptors were following Ad26.COV2.S vaccination. The TCR-sequenced set comprised around 30 samples: around 20 Ad26.COV2.S vaccine recipients, 5 placebo recipients and 8 SARS-CoV-2 convalescent individuals. Participants in the trial were split at random into five groups of five each, receiving low-dose or high-dose Ad26.COV2.S once or twice, or else placebo on both occasions. Blinding of investigators to trial group allocation was maintained during experiments and outcome assessment.

Taken with the paper, the label for treatment or condition translates to: around 19 received Ad26.COV2.S at low or high dose, single or two shots; 5 received placebo; per-sample allocation not given. Repertoires of vaccine and placebo recipients were sequenced from samples taken on day 63 after the first injection. In Cohort 1b, around 25 adults aged 18-55 years were enrolled at a single site in Boston, USA, between 29 July and 7 August 2020. Ad26.COV2.S was a replication-incompetent adenovirus type 26 vector that expressed a prefusion-stabilized SARS-CoV-2 spike protein derived from the original Wuhan strain. General findings and caveats noted by the study authors: After vaccination, substantial breadth of spike-specific CD8+ and CD4+ T cell responses was reported. Non-spike TCR breadth was comparable between vaccine and placebo recipients, consistent with the vaccine containing only spike. Ad26.COV2.S recipients had higher spike-specific TCR breadth than placebo recipients (P = 0.0014). The authors noted that the TCR breadth and depth analyses may have underestimated total T cell responses. Comparing responses between vaccine doses or regimens was not something the study was powered to do.

The CDR3, cysteine through phenylalanine, is 17 amino acids long. The only DNA kept is the CDR3, 51 bases in frame from the first base. CDR1 PRHDT and CDR2 FYEKMQ were looked up in the germline V gene (reference sequence). Relative to germline, V is 6 bases shorter and J is 0 bases shorter, with 18 bases between their ends. This clone occurred once. Its antigen has not been determined. Base qualities are missing; no much larger clone stands one base away. The immunoSEQ Assay was used to sequence TCRbeta CDR3 regions. After extraction, genomic DNA underwent amplification by bias-controlled multiplex PCR, followed by high-throughput sequencing. In the paper's pipeline: To quantify the absolute abundance of every unique TCRbeta CDR3 region, sequences were collapsed and filtered. T cell fraction was estimated by normalizing TCRbeta template counts to usable DNA, with usable DNA measured through amplification of reference genes found in all nucleated cells. Repertoire TCRs were annotated as SARS-CoV-2-specific by exact matching of V gene, CDR3 amino acid sequence and J gene to a known reactive TCR set. The reference SARS-CoV-2 TCR set came from MIRA and was filtered for enrichment in COVID-19-positive ImmuneCODE repertoires, removing public or cross-reactive TCRs. Based on the MIRA antigens, annotated TCRs were further analysed at the level of specific ORF or position within ORF. Depth was the summed frequency of annotated unique rearrangements, while breadth was defined as annotated unique rearrangements over total unique productive rearrangements. Group comparisons of TCR breadth used two-sided Wilcoxon rank-sum tests. The immuneACCESS repertoire file appears here via TCRdb, limited to in-frame rearrangements. These files lack a portion of the clones; in checked studies, under half of the deficit traces to unresolved V genes, and the cause of the others is not known. The V and J calls and clone size were taken over from that table, and D and trimming were inferred from the DNA. This sample holds around 300,000 clones; approximately 86% were observed only once. The ten largest make up over 8.5% of the sample.

Recombination joined TRBV13 with TRBJ2-4; tentative D gene TRBD2, with 5 bases matching. The material was peripheral blood, obtained in a trial of Ad26.COV2.S vaccine versus placebo. The receptor comes from a person aged 18-60 years who received the Ad26.COV2.S COVID-19 vaccine or a placebo. DNA sequence: TGTGCCAGCAGGAGGGTAGAAGGCGGACTAGCCAAAAACATTCAGTACTTC. This sequence encodes CASRRVEGGLAKNIQYF.